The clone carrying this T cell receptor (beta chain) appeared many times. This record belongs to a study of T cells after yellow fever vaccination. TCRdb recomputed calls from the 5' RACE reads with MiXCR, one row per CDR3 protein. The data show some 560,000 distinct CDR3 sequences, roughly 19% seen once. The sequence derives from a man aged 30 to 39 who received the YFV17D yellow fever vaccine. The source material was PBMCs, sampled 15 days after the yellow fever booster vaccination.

The CDR3 region has the DNA TGTGCCAGCAGTCCAAATAGCGGGAGTGTCGGGGAGCTGTTTTTT. It encodes CASSPNSGSVGELFF. This rearrangement joins TRBV12-3 or TRBV12-4 to TRBJ2-2; 9 bases are shared with TRBD2. The CDR3 totals 15 residues. The trim removed 5 bases at V and 7 bases at J, leaving 8 bases unmatched.